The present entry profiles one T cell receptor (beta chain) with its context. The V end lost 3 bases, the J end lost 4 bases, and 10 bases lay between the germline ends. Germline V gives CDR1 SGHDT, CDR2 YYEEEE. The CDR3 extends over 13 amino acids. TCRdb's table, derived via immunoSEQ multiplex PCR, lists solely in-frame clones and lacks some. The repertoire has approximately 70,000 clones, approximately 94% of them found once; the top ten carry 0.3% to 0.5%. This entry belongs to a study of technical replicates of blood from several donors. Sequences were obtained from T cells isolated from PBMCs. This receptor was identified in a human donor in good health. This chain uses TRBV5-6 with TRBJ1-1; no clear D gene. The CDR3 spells CASSYLEATEAFF. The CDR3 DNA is TGTGCCAGCAGCTATCTGGAGGCCACTGAAGCTTTCTTT.